Below, 28 T cell receptor beta chains from the same sample are listed, as sequenced in a study of cytomegalovirus exposure and HLA in healthy donors. PCR was performed using 60 Vbeta and 13 Jbeta primers. Profiled with immunoSEQ multiplex PCR; TCRdb holds only in-frame clones, not every one. Among some 180,000 clones listed, roughly four fifths were seen once. Sequencing was performed on PBMCs. These receptors all come from a man aged 30 to 39 in good health and CMV-seronegative.

The rearrangement links TRBV7-9 to TRBJ2-7, with 8 nucleotides matching TRBD1. After removal of 4 bases from V and 0 bases from J, the junction contained 8 bases not matched to a gene. CDR3 length: 16 residues. Germline-derived CDR1 and CDR2 are SEHNR and FQNEAQ (reference sequence). The DNA of the CDR3 is TGTGCCAGCAGCTCGCGGACAGGGCTAAGCTCCTACGAGCAGTACTTC. Translation: CASSSRTGLSSYEQYF.

This clone was seen a handful of times. The chain couples TRBV9 to TRBJ1-2, with D tentatively TRBD1 (6 bases). CDR3 length: 16 residues. The ends were cut back, 0 bases at V and 3 bases at J, with 15 bases in the middle. Germline V CDR1 and CDR2: SGDLS, YYNGEE. The CDR3 spells CASSVGGTQGDYGYTF. The DNA for the CDR3 is TGTGCCAGCAGCGTAGGAGGGACACAAGGGGACTATGGCTACACCTTC.

A few counts support this clone. V is TRBV5-4 and J is TRBJ1-1; TRBD1 is a possible D gene (6 bases). This CDR3 is 13 amino acids long. The V gene lost 3 bases and the J gene lost 2 bases, with 8 bases spanning the gap. The germline V gene encodes CDR1 SGHNT and CDR2 YYREEE (reference sequence). The CDR3 nucleotides are TGTGCCAGCAGCTGGACAGTAAACACTGAAGCTTTCTTT. Amino acids: CASSWTVNTEAFF.

This clone was found a few times. The J gene is TRBJ2-7, the V gene TRBV11-2; a possible D gene is TRBD2 (5 bases). The CDR3 loop spans 14 amino acids. Trimming pared 1 base from V and 6 bases from J, leaving 13 bases between. Germline CDR1 reads SGHAT; CDR2 reads FQNNGV. The CDR3 DNA follows: TGTGCCAGCAGCTTAGGAGGGTCTTTCGGCGAGCAGTACTTC. Protein sequence: CASSLGGSFGEQYF.

The chain has TRBV9 and TRBJ2-4; TRBD1 aligns across 7 bases. The CDR3 is 14 residues long. V shed 3 bases, J shed 4 bases, and the junction held 4 bases outside the gene matches. Germline V gene lookup returns CDR1 SGDLS and CDR2 YYNGEE. The CDR3 loop reads CASSAEGQKNIQYF. The CDR3 coding sequence is TGTGCCAGCAGCGCAGAGGGACAGAAAAACATTCAGTACTTC.

The chain couples TRBV12-2 to TRBJ2-7; the table's D call TRBD2 went unverified against the DNA. TRBV12-2 is annotated as a pseudogene. This CDR3 contains 19 residues. The CDR3 sequence is CASRLLPGREGTSTLEQYF. CDR3 DNA: TGTGCAAGTCGCTTACTCCCGGGTAGAGAAGGGACTAGCACACTCGAGCAGTACTTC.

V gene TRBV9 combines with J gene TRBJ2-7; D ambiguous. The CDR3 runs 13 residues. Looked up from germline, CDR1 is SGDLS and CDR2 is YYNGEE. Trimming took 4 bases from V and 5 from J, leaving 13 bases between them. The CDR3 DNA reads TGTGCCAGCAGCCAACTCCCTCGGGACGAGCAGTACTTC. Its protein is CASSQLPRDEQYF. The full variable domain, its missing parts supplied by reference TRBV9 and TRBJ2-7, is DSGVTQTPKHLITATGQRVTLRCSPRSGDLSVYWYQQSLDQGLQFLIQYYNGEERAKGNILERFSAQQFPDLHSELNLSSLELGDSALYFCASSQLPRDEQYFGPGTRLTVT.

The CDR3 bases are TGTGCCAGCAGCTTTGTAGCGGGAGGGCAAGAGACCCAGTACTTC. Translation: CASSFVAGGQETQYF. This chain uses TRBV5-4 with TRBJ2-5, with 11 bases identical to TRBD2. The CDR3 is 15 amino acids. CDR1 and CDR2 from the germline V gene are SGHNT and YYREEE (reference sequence). V lost 2 bases to trimming and J lost 2 bases; unmatched junction nucleotides: 2.

The chain links TRBV2 to TRBJ2-5; TRBD1 matches at 11 bases. CDR1 and CDR2 (germline): SNHLY, FYNNEI. The CDR3 is 15 residues long. Trimming cost V 3 bases and J 4 bases; bases outside gene matches: 4. DNA of the CDR3: TGTGCCAGCAGTGAGGGGGGACAGGGGGGAGAGACCCAGTACTTC. Translation gives CASSEGGQGGETQYF.

CDR3 loop: CAASTSSGEDTQYF. In nucleotides, the CDR3 is TGCGCCGCCAGCACGTCTAGCGGGGAAGATACGCAGTATTTT. The chain joins TRBV10-2 to TRBJ2-3; 9 nucleotides agree with TRBD2. Losses at the gene ends were 11 bases for V and 5 bases for J; bases not matched to a gene: 11. Per the germline V gene, CDR1 is WSHSY and CDR2 is SAAADI. There are 14 residues in the CDR3.

The chain recombines TRBV5-6 with TRBJ2-3, with D unclear. The ends were cut back, 0 bases at V and 1 base at J, with 15 bases in the middle. Germline V gene sequence: CDR1 SGHDT, CDR2 YYEEEE. This CDR3 has 17 residues. The CDR3 loop is CASSLVGSGVGTDTQYF. In DNA form, the CDR3 reads TGTGCCAGCAGCTTGGTCGGTTCAGGCGTCGGCACAGATACGCAGTATTTT.

The CDR3 bases are TGTGCCAGCAGTTACTCGTCACACAGCCTCTATGGCTACACCTTC. Translated, it gives CASSYSSHSLYGYTF. This chain links TRBV6-5 with TRBJ1-2; D gene ambiguous. Trimming left V 0 bases short and J 4 bases short, with 12 bases between. CDR1 and CDR2 from the germline V gene are MNHEY and SVGAGI. The CDR3 spans 15 residues.

The chain employs TRBV5-1 and TRBJ2-7; 11 bases align to TRBD2. V lost 7 bases to trimming and J lost 4 bases; unmatched junction nucleotides: 7. In germline, CDR1 is SGHRS, CDR2 YFSETQ. CDR3 length: 14 amino acids. The CDR3 region has the DNA TGCGCCAGCTCAGCCGGGACTAGCGGATACGAGCAGTACTTC. This encodes CASSAGTSGYEQYF.

The chain has TRBV6-1 and TRBJ2-3; D unresolved. In germline, CDR1 is MNHNS, CDR2 SASEGT. The CDR3 is 15 residues long. V was clipped by 3 bases and J by 2 bases, with 12 bases between them. The CDR3 region is CASSDFPSLTDTQYF. The CDR3 DNA sequence: TGTGCCAGCAGTGATTTCCCGTCTCTCACAGATACGCAGTATTTT.

In DNA form, the CDR3 reads TGTGCCAGCAGCCTCAACAAGGGGGCACCAAGAGCTCAGCCCCAGCATTTT. This sequence encodes CASSLNKGAPRAQPQHF. The chain carries TRBV5-6 and TRBJ1-5; TRBD1 agrees at 7 bases. This CDR3 has 17 amino acids. Trimming cost V 4 bases and J 6 bases; bases outside gene matches: 16. In germline, CDR1 is SGHDT, CDR2 YYEEEE.

This chain uses TRBV5-1 with TRBJ2-7; 7 bases align to TRBD2. Trimming cost V 4 bases and J 5 bases; bases outside gene matches: 9. The CDR3 has 14 amino acids. The germline V gene encodes CDR1 SGHRS and CDR2 YFSETQ. CDR3 coding DNA: TGCGCCAGCAGCCCGGAGGGGAGGGACCACGAGCAGTACTTC. Residues: CASSPEGRDHEQYF.

The V gene is TRBV28, the J gene TRBJ2-7; TRBD2 is a possible D gene (7 bases). The CDR3 is 14 amino acids. V dropped 5 bases and J dropped 6 bases, with 17 bases sitting between them. Germline lookup yields CDR1 MDHEN and CDR2 SYDVKM. Here the CDR3 reads CASSTGGASLEQYF. The CDR3 DNA follows: TGTGCCAGCAGTACGGGGGGCGCCTCTCTCGAGCAGTACTTC.

The chain links TRBV11-2 to TRBJ2-7; weak D call: TRBD1 (6 bases). CDR1 and CDR2 (germline): SGHAT, FQNNGV. CDR3 length: 14 amino acids. Trimming took 3 bases from V and 2 from J, leaving 11 bases between them. The CDR3: CASSFQQGTYEQYF. In nucleotides, the CDR3 is TGTGCCAGCAGCTTCCAACAGGGTACCTACGAGCAGTACTTC. Supplemented by reference TRBV11-2 and TRBJ2-7, the full variable domain reads EAGVAQSPRYKIIEKRQSVAFWCNPISGHATLYWYQQILGQGPKLLIQFQNNGVVDDSQLPKDRFSAERLKGVDSTLKIQPAKLEDSAVYLCASSFQQGTYEQYFGPGTRLTVT.

The chain links TRBV30 to TRBJ2-3; 7 bases agree with TRBD1. This CDR3 is 15 amino acids long. Germline CDR1 is GTSNPN and CDR2 is SVGIG (reference sequence). The J segment lost 6 bases and the V segment lost 5 bases, leaving 14 bases of the junction unmatched. The CDR3 here is CAWGDLTGKLDTQYF. CDR3 coding DNA: TGTGCCTGGGGGGACCTGACAGGGAAGTTGGATACGCAGTATTTT.

This clone was found once. This rearrangement joins TRBV4-1 to TRBJ2-1; TRBD2 matches 8 bases. The ends lost 0 bases at V and 5 bases at J; junction bases unmatched: 9. The germline V gene encodes CDR1 MGHRA and CDR2 YSYEKL. There are 17 residues in the CDR3. CDR3 bases: TGCGCCAGCAGCCAAGATCAGGCTAGCGGGTATAACAATGAGCAGTTCTTC. Its translation is CASSQDQASGYNNEQFF.

This clone was seen just once. The chain combines TRBV19 with TRBJ2-1; 14 bases align to TRBD2. Trimming cost V 6 bases and J 6 bases; bases outside gene matches: 7. Per the germline V gene, CDR1 is LNHDA and CDR2 is SQIVND (reference sequence). The CDR3 contains 16 residues. The chain's CDR3 is CASRIEGLAGGNEQFF. CDR3 coding DNA: TGTGCCAGTAGGATCGAAGGACTAGCGGGAGGCAATGAGCAGTTCTTC. The full variable domain, with the rest looked up from reference TRBV19 and TRBJ2-1, is DGGITQSPKYLFRKEGQNVTLSCEQNLNHDAMYWYRQDPGQGLRLIYYSQIVNDFQKGDIAEGYSVSREKKESFPLTVTSAQKNPTAFYLCASRIEGLAGGNEQFFGPGTRLTVL.

The chain carries TRBV15 and TRBJ2-7; unclear D gene. Trimming took 5 bases from V and 2 from J, leaving 13 bases between them. Germline lookup yields CDR1 LNHNV and CDR2 YYDKDF (reference sequence). CDR3 size: 14 residues. The chain's CDR3 is CATSSSGSTYEQYF. The CDR3 region has the DNA TGTGCCACCAGCTCCTCCGGGTCCACCTACGAGCAGTACTTC.

This sequence joins TRBV5-5 and TRBJ1-6; D possibly corresponds to TRBD1 (6 bases). The CDR3 is 14 amino acids. Germline V gene lookup returns CDR1 SGHKS and CDR2 YYEKEE (reference sequence). Trimming took 4 bases from V and 6 from J, leaving 11 bases between them. CDR3 nucleotide sequence: TGTGCCAGCAGCACCTCGGACAGTAATTCACCCCTCCACTTT. As protein: CASSTSDSNSPLHF.

This clone showed up just a few times. DNA for the CDR3: TGTGCCAGCAGCCAAGGGGGTTTAAGATACAATGAGCAGTTCTTC. Protein sequence: CASSQGGLRYNEQFF. The chain is built from TRBV27 and TRBJ2-1; weak D call: TRBD1 (6 bases). Trimming stripped 6 bases from V and 4 bases from J, with 16 bases between. The CDR3 consists of 15 residues. Per germline, CDR1 MNHEY and CDR2 SMNVEV (reference sequence).

The chain recombines TRBV2 with TRBJ2-1; 8 bases map to TRBD2. CDR1 and CDR2 from the germline V gene are SNHLY and FYNNEI. V shed 7 bases, J shed 8 bases, and the junction held 13 bases outside the gene matches. The CDR3 is made up of 15 amino acids. The CDR3 is CASTTTSGVGHEQFF. CDR3 in DNA: TGTGCCAGCACCACTACTAGCGGAGTTGGCCATGAGCAGTTCTTC.

The J gene is TRBJ2-1, the V gene TRBV29-1; no reliable D call. CDR1 and CDR2 (germline): SQVTM, ANQGSEA. This CDR3 contains 16 residues. V lost 3 bases, J lost 4 bases, and 19 bases lay in between. The chain's CDR3 is CSVERLPPSGYNEQFF. CDR3 DNA: TGCAGCGTTGAGAGGCTACCCCCCTCCGGTTACAATGAGCAGTTCTTC.

The genes are TRBV27 and TRBJ1-1; tentatively, D is TRBD1 (6 bases). There are 14 residues in the CDR3. Trimming left V 5 bases short and J 2 bases short, with 12 bases between. CDR1 and CDR2 from the germline V gene are MNHEY and SMNVEV (reference sequence). CDR3 nucleotide sequence: TGTGCCAGCAGTCCCCGACAGGTTAACACTGAAGCTTTCTTT. Its translation: CASSPRQVNTEAFF.

V is TRBV28 and J is TRBJ1-5; D is undetermined. In germline, CDR1 is MDHEN, CDR2 SYDVKM. The CDR3 covers 12 residues. The V and J ends lost 5 bases and 1 base respectively, with 3 bases between them. The CDR3 region is CASSASNQPQHF. DNA for the CDR3: TGTGCCAGCAGTGCGAGCAATCAGCCCCAGCATTTT.